These T cell receptor beta chains were read from a single sample in a study of T cell responses to AZD1222 COVID-19 vaccine. The method was immunoSEQ multiplex PCR; TCRdb's version includes in-frame clones alone and lacks a portion of them. Here the sample spans more than 140,000 clones, approximately 90% being singletons. Source: peripheral blood, taken on day 0 of MenACWY control vaccination. All receptors come from an adult in good health. Both conserved end residues are part of each CDR3. A D gene is named only where the DNA matches it firmly. Only some rows state a clone size, as once, few, many or a class for expanded clones.

>TRBV5-1|.|TRBJ2-7|14|medium-sized
CASSLTGASYEQYF
TGCGCCAGCAGCTTGACGGGAGCGTCCTACGAGCAGTACTTC
>TRBV7-2|.|TRBJ1-2|12|once
CASSQDAGGYTF
TGTGCCAGCAGCCAGGACGCTGGCGGCTACACCTTC
>TRBV5-1|.|TRBJ1-3|16|.
CASSLGALSSGNTIYF
TGCGCCAGCAGCTTGGGAGCGCTAAGCTCTGGAAACACCATATATTTT
>TRBV6-5|.|TRBJ2-7|13|.
CASSPGGSYEQYF
TGTGCCAGCAGCCCCGGGGGTTCCTACGAGCAGTACTTC
>TRBV5-6|.|TRBJ2-3|11|.
CASSVGDTQYF
TGTGCCAGCAGCGTGGGAGATACGCAGTATTTT
>TRBV4-1|.|TRBJ2-7|14|.
CASSQGHSSYEQYF
TGCGCCAGCAGCCAAGGTCACAGCTCCTACGAGCAGTACTTC
>TRBV6-2/TRBV6-3|.|TRBJ2-7|18|.
CASSYPRIAGRMVYEQYF
TGTGCCAGCAGTTACCCGAGAATTGCAGGGCGGATGGTCTACGAGCAGTACTTC
>TRBV3-1/TRBV3-2|TRBD1|TRBJ2-7|13|.
CASSRQGAGEQYF
TGTGCCAGCTCTAGACAGGGGGCCGGCGAGCAGTACTTC
>TRBV5-8|.|TRBJ1-1|17|.
CASSLGKGGVMNTEAFF
TGTGCCAGCAGCTTGGGTAAAGGAGGGGTGATGAACACTGAAGCTTTCTTT
>TRBV6-5|.|TRBJ1-1|13|.
CASESGGNTEAFF
TGTGCCAGCGAAAGTGGAGGGAACACTGAAGCTTTCTTT
>TRBV7-2|.|TRBJ1-6|15|few
CASSLGDRRNSPLHF
TGTGCCAGCAGCTTAGGGGACCGGAGGAATTCACCCCTCCACTTT
>TRBV7-2|.|TRBJ1-1|15|.
CASSAEPTWNTEAFF
TGTGCCAGCAGCGCGGAGCCTACTTGGAACACTGAAGCTTTCTTT
>TRBV19|TRBD2|TRBJ2-1|17|.
CASSMWGLAGGYNEQFF
TGTGCCAGTAGTATGTGGGGACTAGCGGGAGGGTACAATGAGCAGTTCTTC
>TRBV29-1|.|TRBJ1-1|11|once
CSANDGAIAFF
TGCAGCGCTAACGACGGGGCGATAGCTTTCTTT
>TRBV7-8|TRBD2|TRBJ2-5|14|.
CASSLQRERETQYF
TGTGCCAGCAGCTTACAGCGGGAACGGGAGACCCAGTACTTC
>TRBV6-5|.|TRBJ1-2|15|.
CASRPTSGSSYGYTF
TGTGCCAGCAGGCCCACCTCCGGGAGCTCCTATGGCTACACCTTC
>TRBV7-2|.|TRBJ2-3|16|.
CASSPTVGLSTDTQYF
TGTGCCAGCAGCCCCACGGTTGGGCTAAGCACAGATACGCAGTATTTT
>TRBV28|TRBD2|TRBJ2-1|16|.
CASSLSTSGSRREQFF
TGTGCCAGCAGTTTATCGACTAGCGGGAGTCGAAGGGAGCAGTTCTTC
>TRBV9|TRBD1|TRBJ1-1|15|.
CASSVGGGVSAEAFF
TGTGCCAGCAGCGTAGGAGGGGGCGTTTCGGCTGAAGCTTTCTTT
>TRBV7-2|TRBD1|TRBJ1-4|15|.
CASRGQGAVNEKLFF
TGTGCCAGCAGGGGACAGGGGGCCGTTAATGAAAAACTGTTTTTT
>TRBV7-2|.|TRBJ1-1|16|.
CASSFRTGGGNTEAFF
TGTGCCAGCAGCTTTAGGACGGGGGGTGGTAACACTGAAGCTTTCTTT
>TRBV9|TRBD2|TRBJ2-1|14|.
CASSWGGGDNEQFF
TGTGCCAGCAGTTGGGGGGGAGGAGACAATGAGCAGTTCTTC
>TRBV5-1|TRBD1|TRBJ1-1|15|.
CASSGFEGASTEAFF
TGCGCCAGCAGCGGGTTTGAGGGGGCCAGCACTGAAGCTTTCTTT
>TRBV12-5|TRBD2|TRBJ2-1|15|.
CASGLAGGPYNEQFF
TGTGCTAGTGGTCTAGCGGGGGGGCCCTACAATGAGCAGTTCTTC
>TRBV5-1|TRBD1|TRBJ2-1|16|.
CASSLVSGQGANEQFF
TGCGCCAGCAGCCTGGTCTCGGGACAGGGGGCCAATGAGCAGTTCTTC
>TRBV4-3|.|TRBJ2-4|16|.
CASSQGVSRDKNIQYF
TGCGCCAGCAGCCAAGGAGTTAGCAGAGACAAAAACATTCAGTACTTC
>TRBV7-2|.|TRBJ2-3|13|.
CASSLRGGDTQYF
TGTGCCAGCAGCTTAAGGGGTGGGGATACGCAGTATTTT
>TRBV30|TRBD1|TRBJ2-3|17|.
CAWSVGDRGWSTDTQYF
TGTGCCTGGAGTGTAGGGGACAGGGGGTGGAGCACAGATACGCAGTATTTT
>TRBV6-5|.|TRBJ2-7|15|few
CASNAGSYRATEQYF
TGTGCCAGCAATGCGGGTTCCTACAGGGCGACCGAGCAGTACTTC
>TRBV30|TRBD2|TRBJ2-7|13|.
CAWSVGRGYEQYF
TGTGCCTGGAGTGTAGGGAGGGGTTACGAGCAGTACTTC
>TRBV4-3|.|TRBJ1-2|14|.
CASSQERGPYGYTF
TGCGCCAGCAGCCAAGAGCGGGGTCCCTATGGCTACACCTTC